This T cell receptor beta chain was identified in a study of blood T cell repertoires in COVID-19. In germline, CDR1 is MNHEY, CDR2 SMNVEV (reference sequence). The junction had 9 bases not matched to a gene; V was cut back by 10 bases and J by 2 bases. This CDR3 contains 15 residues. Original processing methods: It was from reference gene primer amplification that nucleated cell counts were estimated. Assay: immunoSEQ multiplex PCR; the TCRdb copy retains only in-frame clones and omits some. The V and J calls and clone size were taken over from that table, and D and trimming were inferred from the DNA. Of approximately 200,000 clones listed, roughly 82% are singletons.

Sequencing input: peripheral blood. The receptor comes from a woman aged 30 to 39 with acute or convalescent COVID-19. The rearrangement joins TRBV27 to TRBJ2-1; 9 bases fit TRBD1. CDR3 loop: CATTGGPLAYNEQFF. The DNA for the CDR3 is TGTGCCACGACAGGGGGGCCGTTAGCCTACAATGAGCAGTTCTTC.